This T cell receptor (beta chain) was observed in a study of post-analysis software for immune sequencing data. Study-wide context: In terms of disease course, relapsing-remitting, secondary progressive and progressive-relapsing multiple sclerosis were included.

Prepared TCR beta cDNA libraries contained unique molecular identifiers. TCRdb re-called the PCR reads with MiXCR, one entry per CDR3 protein. The sample has hundreds of thousands of distinct CDR3 sequences, 44% seen once. CDR3 length: 14 amino acids. From germline, CDR1 is SNHLY and CDR2 FYNNEI. V lost 7 bases to trimming and J lost 5 bases; unmatched junction nucleotides: 7. About this clonotype: The antigen is unknown.

Regarding the study as a whole: When the samples were clustered directly with F measure, those that had been prepared in the same batch showed strong co-clustering. Comparison with controls showed significantly lower normalized Chao1 diversity in multiple sclerosis patients. Roughly five TRBV segments, including TRBV5-6, TRBV5-1 and TRBV20-1, were more frequent in patients than controls.

The clonotype comes from a girl aged 5 to 17 with multiple sclerosis. The sequenced sample consisted of blood. J is TRBJ1-1 and V is TRBV2, with TRBD1 matching over 10 bases. The CDR3 nucleotides are TGTGCCAGCATCCTGGACAGGGGGAGGACTGAAGCTTTCTTT. Translation: CASILDRGRTEAFF.